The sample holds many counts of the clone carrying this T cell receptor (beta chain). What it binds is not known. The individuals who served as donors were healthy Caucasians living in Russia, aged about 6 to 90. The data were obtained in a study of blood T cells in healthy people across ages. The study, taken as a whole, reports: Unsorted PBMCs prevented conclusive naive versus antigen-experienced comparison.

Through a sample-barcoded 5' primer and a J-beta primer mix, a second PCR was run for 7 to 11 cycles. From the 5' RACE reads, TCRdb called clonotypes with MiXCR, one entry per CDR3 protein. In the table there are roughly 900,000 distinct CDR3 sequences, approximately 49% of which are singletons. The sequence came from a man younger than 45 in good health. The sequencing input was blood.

CDR3 protein: CASSYSQGNTEAFF. CDR3 bases: TGTGCCAGCAGTTACTCACAGGGAAACACTGAAGCTTTCTTT. V usage is TRBV6-5 and J usage is TRBJ1-1; perhaps TRBD1 as D (6 bases). Trimming took off 0 bases at V and 2 bases at J, with 7 bases between the two ends. This CDR3 contains 14 residues. Germline CDR1 MNHEY, CDR2 SVGAGI.